This T cell receptor beta chain was obtained from a study of cytomegalovirus exposure and HLA in healthy donors. With regard to this clone: Antigen: not known.

Amplification used 60 Vbeta primers and 13 Jbeta primers. This table comes from immunoSEQ multiplex PCR, and its TCRdb copy is limited to in-frame clones, with some not included. Of 170,000 or so clones listed, around 80% are singletons. General study points: Among TCR sequences, most were rare, though some public TCRs appeared in many donors. Later analysis found that TCR beta chains associated with HLA were more clonally expanded than other, equally common chains. Some V segments, TRBV6-2 and TRBV6-3 among them, were indistinguishable and were therefore excluded.

Trimming took 3 bases from V and 2 from J; bases not matched to a gene: 10. Germline V gene data show CDR1 as MGHDK and CDR2 as SYGVNS. The CDR3 has 17 amino acids. This chain connects TRBV25-1 to TRBJ2-1, with 7 bases matching TRBD1. Sequences were obtained from PBMCs. This TCR came from a woman between 45 and 60 years old in good health and CMV-seronegative. The CDR3 here is CASSDPTGSQTYNEQFF. The CDR3 region has the DNA TGTGCCAGCAGTGACCCGACAGGGTCTCAAACCTACAATGAGCAGTTCTTC.